These 19 T cell receptor beta chains came from one sample sequenced in a study of CD8+ T cells in alopecia areata. Treatment noted: oral pan-JAK inhibitor, 5-10 mg twice daily. RNA was extracted and reverse transcribed into cDNA as the sequencing template. Only in-frame clones appear in the TCRdb table, and some are missing; sequencing was by immunoSEQ multiplex PCR. Here the sample spans about 150,000 clones, 45% to 65% being singletons. The sample consisted of CD8+ T cells sorted from blood, taken at week 4, from a patient treated with tofacitinib. These receptors were taken from a human donor with alopecia areata.

The chain couples TRBV27 to TRBJ1-3; perhaps TRBD1 as D (5 bases). Trimming left V 6 bases short and J 3 bases short, with 9 bases between. There are 13 residues in the CDR3. The germline V gene encodes CDR1 MNHEY and CDR2 SMNVEV (reference sequence). CDR3 loop: CASRDIFGNTIYF. The CDR3 DNA reads as TGTGCCAGCAGGGACATTTTTGGAAACACCATATATTTT.

This clone was picked up one time. The V call is TRBV6-5, the J call TRBJ1-5; D not certain. CDR1 MNHEY and CDR2 SVGAGI come from the germline V gene. With 5 bases removed from V and 5 bases from J, the gap between germline ends came to 10 bases. The CDR3 has 13 residues. CDR3 loop: CASSESPHQPQHF. In DNA form, the CDR3 reads TGTGCCAGCAGTGAATCCCCCCATCAGCCCCAGCATTTT.

The chain recombines TRBV7-2 with TRBJ2-5; the match to TRBD2 covers 13 bases. There are 15 residues in the CDR3. The germline CDR1 and CDR2 sequences are SGHTA and FQGNSA. The J segment lost 4 bases and the V segment lost 5 bases, leaving 4 bases of the junction unmatched. The CDR3 reads CASSEGTSGVETQYF. In nucleotides, the CDR3 is TGTGCCAGCAGCGAAGGGACTAGCGGGGTAGAGACCCAGTACTTC.

Only a few counts were recorded for this clone. This sequence joins TRBV4-1 and TRBJ2-5; 7 bases are a match to TRBD2. The CDR3 is made up of 15 amino acids. CDR1 and CDR2 from the germline V gene are MGHRA and YSYEKL. With V trimmed by 1 base and J by 5 bases, 7 bases remained unmatched. CDR3 protein: CASSQGLGEGETQYF. Here the CDR3 DNA reads TGCGCCAGCAGCCAAGGGCTAGGGGAGGGCGAGACCCAGTACTTC.

Only one count was recorded for this clone. This chain joins TRBV5-4 and TRBJ2-7, with 11 bases that match TRBD1. The CDR3 has 16 residues. Per germline, CDR1 SGHNT and CDR2 YYREEE (reference sequence). Losses at the gene ends were 1 base for V and 4 bases for J; bases not matched to a gene: 7. The CDR3 is CASSLIRDRGFYEQYF. The CDR3 DNA reads TGTGCCAGCAGCTTGATCCGGGACAGGGGGTTTTACGAGCAGTACTTC. Variable domain in full (rest from reference TRBV5-4 and TRBJ2-7): ETGVTQSPTHLIKTRGQQVTLRCSSQSGHNTVSWYQQALGQGPQFIFQYYREEENGRGNFPPRFSGLQFPNYSSELNVNALELDDSALYLCASSLIRDRGFYEQYFGPGTRLTVT.

The chain links TRBV6-1 to TRBJ1-1; D is unresolved. This CDR3 comprises 16 residues. Per germline, CDR1 MNHNS and CDR2 SASEGT. Deletions cut 2 bases from V and 0 bases from J, with 13 bases between. The CDR3 bases are TGTGCCAGCAGTGAAAGGTTGGGCAGATTGAACACTGAAGCTTTCTTT. It is translated as CASSERLGRLNTEAFF.

This clone ranks as medium-sized (0.01 to 0.1%). This chain links TRBV4-2 with TRBJ2-3; TRBD2 matches at 15 bases. This CDR3 is built from 16 residues. Germline lookup yields CDR1 LGHNA and CDR2 YNFKEQ. J lost 2 bases, V lost 4 bases, and 1 base had no gene match. The chain's CDR3 is CASSRTSGGATDTQYF. The CDR3 nucleotides read TGTGCCAGCAGCCGGACTAGCGGGGGGGCCACAGATACGCAGTATTTT.

This clone has just a few counts. The rearrangement joins TRBV20-1 to TRBJ2-7; unclear D gene. V lost 0 bases to trimming and J lost 6 bases, with 6 bases between them. Germline V gene lookup returns CDR1 DFQATT and CDR2 SNEGSKA (reference sequence). This CDR3 is built from 11 residues. Here the CDR3 reads CSAREMGEQYF. For the CDR3, the DNA is TGCAGTGCTAGAGAGATGGGCGAGCAGTACTTC.

The chain links TRBV2 to TRBJ1-1, with D uncertain. V lost 3 bases and J lost 4, with 6 bases in between. There are 12 residues in the CDR3. Looked up from germline, CDR1 is SNHLY and CDR2 is FYNNEI. The CDR3 here is CASSDDGTEAFF. In DNA, the CDR3 is TGTGCCAGCAGTGATGACGGCACTGAAGCTTTCTTT.

This clone was detected only a few times. The chain couples TRBV4-3 to TRBJ2-5; no clear D. This CDR3 comprises 16 residues. Germline V gene lookup returns CDR1 LGHNA and CDR2 YSLEER. V was pared by 0 bases and J by 0 bases, with 11 bases between. As DNA, the CDR3 is TGCGCCAGCAGCCAAGACCGCGCCGGGTACCAAGAGACCCAGTACTTC. Residues: CASSQDRAGYQETQYF.

This rearrangement joins TRBV6-6 to TRBJ1-2; D is possibly TRBD1 (6 bases). CDR3 length equals 16 residues. The germline gives CDR1 MNHNY, CDR2 SVGAGI (reference sequence). The V gene lost 5 bases and the J gene lost 1 base, with 17 bases spanning the gap. In DNA, the CDR3 is TGTGCCAGCAGTCCGTCGGCAGGGGACTATAACTATGGCTACACCTTC. It translates to CASSPSAGDYNYGYTF.

The chain combines TRBV4-1 with TRBJ1-3, with D uncertain. Looked up from germline, CDR1 is MGHRA and CDR2 is YSYEKL. The V gene lost 5 bases and the J gene lost 4 bases, with 0 bases spanning the gap. There are 10 residues in the CDR3. This chain's CDR3 is CASSGNTIYF. CDR3 in DNA: TGCGCCAGCAGCGGAAACACCATATATTTT.

This clone appeared a few times. The rearrangement uses TRBV15 and TRBJ2-5; 12 bases align to TRBD2. Germline values: CDR1 LNHNV, CDR2 YYDKDF (reference sequence). The ends lost 5 bases at V and 4 bases at J; junction bases unmatched: 8. This CDR3 has 16 residues. DNA of the CDR3: TGTGCCACCAGCCCCTCCGGACTAGCGGGGCCAGAGACCCAGTACTTC. Its translation is CATSPSGLAGPETQYF.

The chain combines TRBV5-4 with TRBJ1-2, with D hard to call. CDR3 length: 12 residues. Trimming stripped 1 base from V and 6 bases from J, with 7 bases between. The V gene's germline CDR1 is SGHNT and CDR2 YYREEE (reference sequence). The CDR3 spells CASSLSANGYTF. The CDR3 DNA sequence: TGTGCCAGCAGCTTGTCGGCGAATGGCTACACCTTC.

The chain couples TRBV6-5 to TRBJ2-5, with D tentatively TRBD2 (5 bases). Germline V gene data show CDR1 as MNHEY and CDR2 as SVGAGI. The CDR3 is 14 amino acids. V was clipped by 2 bases and J by 1 base, with 8 bases between them. CDR3 amino acids: CASSYGEGQETQYF. The CDR3, as DNA: TGTGCCAGCAGTTACGGTGAGGGCCAAGAGACCCAGTACTTC.

This clone appeared a few times. This chain connects TRBV29-1 to TRBJ2-7; no clear D gene. The CDR3 spans 13 residues. Germline assignment: CDR1 SQVTM and CDR2 ANQGSEA. Trimming left V 1 base short and J 2 bases short, with 9 bases between. The CDR3 region is CSVEGTDTYEQYF. The CDR3 region has the DNA TGCAGCGTTGAAGGGACGGATACCTACGAGCAGTACTTC.

V gene TRBV4-2 combines with J gene TRBJ1-1, with a tentative D call TRBD1 (5 bases). The germline CDR1 and CDR2 sequences are LGHNA and YNFKEQ. Trimming took 1 base from V and 0 from J, leaving 12 bases between them. CDR3 length: 16 residues. This CDR3 is CASSQVEGALNTEAFF. DNA of the CDR3: TGTGCCAGCAGCCAAGTAGAAGGGGCCCTGAACACTGAAGCTTTCTTT.

Regarding this clone: The CDR3 does not close with the conserved phenylalanine or tryptophan, likely indicating a read error. It is unclear where the CDR3 begins or ends on the DNA, so no DNA is shown, and the CDR3 is as TCRdb lists it. The V call is TRBV29-1, the J call TRBJ1-2; the table's D call, TRBD1, has no DNA check behind it. The CDR3 has 10 amino acids, counting both end residues. Germline V CDR1 and CDR2: SQVTM, ANQGSEA. The CDR3 protein is CSVANLQGAK.

On this clone: The same CDR3 also results from other DNA sequences found in this sample. This chain joins TRBV4-1 and TRBJ2-3; the D is unclear. Trimming removed 1 base at V and 0 bases at J, with 5 bases between. Per germline, CDR1 MGHRA and CDR2 YSYEKL. The CDR3 spans 14 residues. CDR3 amino acids: CASSQVGSTDTQYF. For the CDR3, the DNA is TGCGCCAGCAGCCAAGTGGGGAGCACAGATACGCAGTATTTT.